Below are 30 T cell receptor beta chains sequenced from a single sample in a study of cytomegalovirus exposure and HLA in healthy donors. This PCR relied on a set of 60 Vbeta primers and 13 Jbeta primers. Data came from immunoSEQ multiplex PCR; TCRdb stores just in-frame clones and leaves some out. The sample has 100,000 or so clones, less than 90% seen once; the top ten hold just over 2.5%. Sequenced input: PBMCs. These receptors originate from a man aged 35 to 55 in good health and CMV-seronegative.

This sequence joins TRBV7-2 and TRBJ1-5, with a weak D call TRBD1 (5 bases). Germline-derived CDR1 and CDR2 are SGHTA and FQGNSA. The V gene lost 5 bases and the J gene lost 1 base, with 9 bases spanning the gap. The CDR3 consists of 14 residues. For the CDR3, the DNA is TGTGCCAGCAGCGACGACAGCAGCAATCAGCCCCAGCATTTT. Translated, it gives CASSDDSSNQPQHF.

The J gene is TRBJ2-2, the V gene TRBV7-3, with D unresolved. The CDR3 is 12 amino acids. Looked up from germline, CDR1 is SGHTA and CDR2 is FQGTGA. Trimming left V 6 bases short and J 5 bases short, with 7 bases between. The CDR3 DNA reads as TGTGCCAGCAGTCTTTTGACCGGGGAGCTGTTTTTT. Its translation is CASSLLTGELFF.

This clone appeared a few times. The chain links TRBV13 to TRBJ2-5; D gene ambiguous. CDR3 size: 13 residues. Trimming pared 4 bases from V and 5 bases from J, leaving 11 bases between. Germline V gene sequence: CDR1 PRHDT, CDR2 FYEKMQ (reference sequence). This CDR3 reads CASSSQPRETQYF. In DNA form, the CDR3 reads TGTGCCAGCAGCTCCCAGCCGAGGGAGACCCAGTACTTC.

V usage is TRBV23-1 and J usage is TRBJ1-6, with 7 nucleotides matching TRBD1. Being an ORF, TRBV23-1 has a function that is uncertain. The CDR3 sequence is 15 residues long. V lost 3 bases and J lost 5; bases outside the gene matches: 4. The CDR3, as DNA: TGCGCCAGCAGTCAGAAGGACAGGAATAATTCACCCCTCCACTTT. Protein sequence: CASSQKDRNNSPLHF.

The V gene is TRBV19, the J gene TRBJ2-3, with TRBD2 identical over 7 bases. Germline trimming cut 4 bases from V and 3 bases from J; bases unmatched to any gene: 4. The CDR3 has 14 amino acids. The germline V gene encodes CDR1 LNHDA and CDR2 SQIVND (reference sequence). As DNA, the CDR3 is TGTGCCAGTAGTACCCGGCGGGGGACAGATACGCAGTATTTT. Translated: CASSTRRGTDTQYF.

The J gene is TRBJ1-3, the V gene TRBV27, with 8 bases aligning to TRBD1. The CDR3 is 15 residues long. In germline, CDR1 is MNHEY, CDR2 SMNVEV (reference sequence). V lost 2 bases to trimming and J lost 1 base; unmatched junction nucleotides: 1. CDR3 coding DNA: TGTGCCAGCAGTTTACAGGGGGCATCTGGAAACACCATATATTTT. This translates into CASSLQGASGNTIYF.

This sequence joins TRBV5-4 and TRBJ2-1; TRBD2 matches 13 bases. Germline trimming cut 3 bases from V and 4 bases from J; bases unmatched to any gene: 4. Germline V gives CDR1 SGHNT, CDR2 YYREEE (reference sequence). This CDR3 is 16 amino acids long. This CDR3 is CASSSPLAGGYNEQFF. CDR3 coding DNA: TGTGCCAGCAGCTCGCCACTAGCGGGGGGGTACAATGAGCAGTTCTTC.

The chain joins TRBV5-4 to TRBJ2-1; D possibly corresponds to TRBD2 (6 bases). This CDR3 spans 14 amino acids. The V end was cut by 4 bases, the J end by 1 base, with 9 bases between. CDR1 is SGHNT and CDR2 is YYREEE in the germline V gene (reference sequence). The CDR3 DNA follows: TGTGCCAGCAGCCGCCGGGAGTCCTACAATGAGCAGTTCTTC. Translating gives CASSRRESYNEQFF.

The chain carries TRBV5-1 and TRBJ2-5, with 10 bases that match TRBD2. The J call may be wrong; the DNA end is better matched by TRBJ2-7. Germline loops: CDR1 SGHRS, CDR2 YFSETQ. This CDR3 is built from 14 residues. For the CDR3, the DNA is TGCGCCAGCAGCTTTAGCGGGGGGTCCTACGAGCAGTACTTC. The encoded protein is CASSFSGGSYEQYF.

This chain joins TRBV6-1 and TRBJ2-7, with 9 bases that match TRBD1. The CDR3 runs to 16 residues. Trimming removed 0 bases from V and 5 bases from J; junction bases left unmatched: 8. Per the germline V gene, CDR1 is MNHNS and CDR2 is SASEGT. CDR3 residues: CASSEALRTGANEQYF. CDR3 in DNA: TGTGCCAGCAGTGAAGCGCTTCGGACAGGGGCTAACGAGCAGTACTTC.

This clone was found once. The CDR3 protein is CASSLPWGLAGGQETQYF. As DNA, the CDR3 is TGTGCCAGCAGCTTACCTTGGGGACTAGCGGGGGGGCAGGAGACCCAGTACTTC. The chain recombines TRBV5-4 with TRBJ2-5; 16 bases line up with TRBD2. Germline V gives CDR1 SGHNT, CDR2 YYREEE (reference sequence). The CDR3 contains 18 residues. The V and J ends lost 2 bases and 5 bases, in that order; junction bases with no gene match: 9.

This chain uses TRBV5-1 with TRBJ2-5, with TRBD1 as a possible D gene (6 bases). The J call may be wrong; the DNA end is better matched by TRBJ2-7. CDR3 size: 15 residues. CDR1 SGHRS and CDR2 YFSETQ come from the germline V gene. The DNA for the CDR3 is TGCGCCAGCAGCGTTGGACAGCCCGGGTCCTACGAGCAGTACTTC. This encodes CASSVGQPGSYEQYF.

Concerning this clone itself: Relative to the germline gene, one junction end is altered; a read error may explain this. The chain combines TRBV7-3 with TRBJ2-6; the D is unclear. The CDR3 contains 15 residues. Germline CDR1 reads SGHTA; CDR2 reads FQGTGA. As DNA, the CDR3 is TGTGCCAGCAGCCTAACGGCTCCTGGGGCCAACGTCCTGACTTTC. It translates to CASSLTAPGANVLTF.

V and J are TRBV5-1 and TRBJ1-1, with unresolved D. The CDR3 consists of 16 residues. Trimming stripped 1 base from V and 11 bases from J, with 24 bases between. Germline loops: CDR1 SGHRS, CDR2 YFSETQ. The CDR3 coding sequence is TGCGCCAGCAGCTTGTCAGTACGGGGTACCGAGTCGAAGGCTTTCTTT. It yields the protein CASSLSVRGTESKAFF. The entire variable domain, with the rest obtained from reference TRBV5-1 and TRBJ1-1, is as follows: KAGVTQTPRYLIKTRGQQVTLSCSPISGHRSVSWYQQTPGQGLQFLFEYFSETQRNKGNFPGRFSGRQFSNSRSEMNVSTLELGDSALYLCASSLSVRGTESKAFFGQGTRLTVV.

For this clone: At one end the junction does not follow the germline gene, possibly because of a read error. In DNA form, the CDR3 reads TGTTCCAGCAGCTCGGTCCTTAGTGGCTACACCTTC. Protein sequence: CSSSSVLSGYTF. The V and J genes are TRBV7-9 and TRBJ1-2; no reliable D call. Germline V gene lookup returns CDR1 SEHNR and CDR2 FQNEAQ (reference sequence). This CDR3 spans 12 amino acids.

The chain links TRBV11-3 to TRBJ1-1, with TRBD1 matching over 8 bases. CDR1 and CDR2 (germline): SGHNT, YENEEA. This CDR3 contains 14 residues. Germline trimming cut 5 bases from V and 4 bases from J; bases unmatched to any gene: 6. In DNA, the CDR3 is TGTGCCAGCAGCCACGGACAGGGCAGCACTGAAGCTTTCTTT. Amino acids: CASSHGQGSTEAFF.

The V and J genes are TRBV5-6 and TRBJ1-5, with D maybe TRBD1 (5 bases). The germline CDR1 and CDR2 sequences are SGHDT and YYEEEE. Trimming left V 0 bases short and J 4 bases short, with 14 bases between. The CDR3 sequence is 16 residues long. The CDR3 region has the DNA TGTGCCAGCAGCTTGGCTAGGGGAGCGGGGAATCAGCCCCAGCATTTT. Encoded protein: CASSLARGAGNQPQHF.

V gene TRBV6-1 combines with J gene TRBJ2-3; possible D gene TRBD2, 6 bases. The CDR3 has 14 amino acids. From germline, CDR1 is MNHNS and CDR2 SASEGT. V lost 6 bases, J lost 2 bases, and 12 bases lay in between. In DNA form, the CDR3 reads TGTGCCAGCAGGGAGGGACTTGTCACAGATACGCAGTATTTT. This gives the protein CASREGLVTDTQYF.

V gene TRBV27 combines with J gene TRBJ1-4; perhaps TRBD1 as D (5 bases). The CDR3 totals 12 residues. Trimming pared 6 bases from V and 10 bases from J, leaving 12 bases between. The V gene's germline CDR1 is MNHEY and CDR2 SMNVEV (reference sequence). CDR3 bases: TGTGCCAGCAGCGCCAGGGTGGTAAAACTGTTTTTT. Protein sequence: CASSARVVKLFF. Based on the CDR3 plus reference TRBV27 and TRBJ1-4, the full variable domain is EAQVTQNPRYLITVTGKKLTVTCSQNMNHEYMSWYRQDPGLGLRQIYYSMNVEVTDKGDVPEGYKVSRKEKRNFPLILESPSPNQTSLYFCASSARVVKLFFGSGTQLSVL.

The chain is built from TRBV6-6 and TRBJ1-1, with D perhaps matching TRBD1 (6 bases). Per the germline V gene, CDR1 is MNHNY and CDR2 is SVGAGI (reference sequence). V lost 6 bases and J lost 4, with 18 bases in between. The CDR3 is 15 amino acids. CDR3 sequence: CASSRGTTGLTEAFF. As DNA, the CDR3 is TGTGCCAGCAGCCGTGGGACAACAGGCCTCACTGAAGCTTTCTTT.

The chain carries TRBV6-6 and TRBJ1-2; a possible D gene is TRBD1 (5 bases). This CDR3 has 15 residues. V was clipped by 10 bases and J by 4 bases, with 22 bases between them. CDR1 MNHNY and CDR2 SVGAGI come from the germline V gene (reference sequence). CDR3 DNA sequence: TGTGCCATCACCGGTACCGTAAGGGGCCCCTATGGCTACACCTTC. Residues: CAITGTVRGPYGYTF.

The chain links TRBV7-6 to TRBJ2-1; 8 nucleotides agree with TRBD1. From germline, CDR1 is SGHVS and CDR2 FNYEAQ. V was pared by 5 bases and J by 9 bases, with 12 bases of the junction left unmatched. This CDR3 spans 15 amino acids. This chain's CDR3 is CASSPPQGAWSEQFF. In DNA, the CDR3 is TGTGCCAGCAGCCCCCCTCAGGGGGCTTGGAGTGAGCAGTTCTTC.

The chain employs TRBV10-3 and TRBJ1-2; 8 bases map to TRBD1. The CDR3 totals 14 residues. Germline V gene lookup returns CDR1 ENHRY and CDR2 SYGVKD. Trimming took 4 bases from V and 3 from J; bases not matched to a gene: 4. CDR3 nucleotide sequence: TGTGCCATCAGTGGAGGACAGGGCCACTATGGCTACACCTTC. As protein: CAISGGQGHYGYTF.

The genes are TRBV19 and TRBJ1-1, with D hard to call. The V gene's germline CDR1 is LNHDA and CDR2 SQIVND (reference sequence). V lost 7 bases, J lost 4 bases, and 19 bases lay in between. The CDR3 loop spans 15 amino acids. CDR3 residues: CASINNLEGVTEAFF. Written as DNA, the CDR3 is TGTGCCAGTATCAATAACCTTGAGGGAGTCACTGAAGCTTTCTTT.

The V and J genes are TRBV7-9 and TRBJ2-2; D remains unclear. V was pared by 5 bases and J by 4 bases, with 2 bases between. CDR1 is SEHNR and CDR2 is FQNEAQ in the germline V gene (reference sequence). The CDR3 is 11 amino acids. The CDR3 sequence: CASSRTGELFF. For the CDR3, the DNA is TGTGCCAGCAGCCGCACCGGGGAGCTGTTTTTT.

The V and J genes are TRBV30 and TRBJ1-2; unclear D gene. From germline, CDR1 is GTSNPN and CDR2 SVGIG (reference sequence). This CDR3 contains 18 residues. Trimming pared 0 bases from V and 4 bases from J, leaving 24 bases between. The CDR3 DNA sequence: TGTGCCTGGAGTGTACCGGTAACGAGTATCGATGTCTTCTATGGCTACACCTTC. Translating it yields CAWSVPVTSIDVFYGYTF.

The chain joins TRBV7-8 to TRBJ2-2; tentatively, D is TRBD1 (6 bases). CDR1 and CDR2 (germline): SGHVS, FQNEAQ. The V end lost 4 bases, the J end lost 2 bases, and 17 bases lay between the germline ends. The CDR3 is 17 residues long. The CDR3 loop reads CASSSRAGDSNTGELFF. The CDR3 nucleotides read TGTGCCAGCAGCTCCCGGGCAGGGGATAGTAACACCGGGGAGCTGTTTTTT.

The chain is built from TRBV28 and TRBJ1-1, with D perhaps TRBD1 (6 bases). Trimming pared 7 bases from V and 9 bases from J, leaving 24 bases between. Germline V gene sequence: CDR1 MDHEN, CDR2 SYDVKM. This CDR3 has 15 residues. Here the CDR3 DNA reads TGTGCCAGCACCCTAGGGGAGGGGGTGTATTGGCAAGCTTTCTTT. This sequence encodes CASTLGEGVYWQAFF.

The CDR3 DNA reads TGTGCCATCAGTGAACAGGACACGAGAAGGGGCTACACCTTC. This encodes CAISEQDTRRGYTF. The chain uses TRBV10-3 and TRBJ1-2; the D gene is possibly TRBD1 (5 bases). Trimming removed 3 bases at V and 8 bases at J, with 16 bases between. Germline assignment: CDR1 ENHRY and CDR2 SYGVKD. The CDR3 runs 14 residues.

This chain links TRBV2 with TRBJ2-7, with TRBD2 matching 10 bases. This CDR3 has 13 amino acids. Germline CDR1 reads SNHLY; CDR2 reads FYNNEI. V dropped 8 bases and J dropped 3; count of bases not matched to a gene: 4. The CDR3 protein is CASARLAGYEQYF. CDR3 in DNA: TGTGCCAGCGCTCGACTAGCGGGCTACGAGCAGTACTTC.